This T cell receptor (beta chain) is drawn from a study of blood T cells in healthy people across ages. For the second PCR, which ran for about 7 to 11 cycles, a sample-barcoded 5' primer and a J-beta primer mix were used. Each cDNA molecule was tagged by a template-switch adaptor with 12 random nucleotides. MiXCR was run by TCRdb on the 5' RACE reads, yielding one entry per CDR3 protein. The table includes some 670,000 distinct CDR3 sequences, under 65% detected once. The study, taken as a whole, reports: Without sorted subsets, naive and antigen-experienced compartments could not be conclusively compared. Unknown CMV status may confound age-related changes in expanded clones. Getting older went along with TCR beta diversity per million T cells dropping roughly linearly.

Note on this clonotype: What it recognizes is unknown.

The CDR3 covers 14 residues. The V end lost 0 bases, the J end lost 8 bases, and 12 bases lay between the germline ends. The V gene's germline CDR1 is SGHRS and CDR2 YFSETQ. The sample comprised blood. The source is a woman of 80 years or more in good health. The V and J genes are TRBV5-1 and TRBJ2-1, with D possibly matching TRBD2 (6 bases). The DNA of the CDR3 is TGCGCCAGCAGCTTGGAGGGACTCTTTGATGAGCAGTTCTTC. It encodes CASSLEGLFDEQFF.